Below, one T cell receptor (beta chain) is given with its context. These data are taken from a study of blood T cell repertoires in COVID-19. On the study more broadly: COVID-19 samples from acute and convalescent phases originated in the United States, Italy and Spain.

In the original processing: Reference gene primer amplification gave estimated nucleated cell counts. Here immunoSEQ multiplex PCR was the method, and the copy in TCRdb shows in-frame clones only, minus some. The DNA was the basis for D and trimming; V, J and clone size are from that table. The sample includes under 300,000 clones, roughly four fifths of them seen just once. Trimming took 10 bases from V and 4 from J, leaving 18 bases between them. This CDR3 region has 14 residues. Germline V gives CDR1 MDHEN, CDR2 SYDVKM. The material sequenced was peripheral blood. The chain couples TRBV28 to TRBJ2-3; TRBD2 is a possible D gene (7 bases). This sequence originates from a woman aged 55-70 years with active or convalescent COVID-19. CDR3 sequence reads: CATSGGGAADTQYF. CDR3 DNA sequence: TGTGCCACCTCGGGTGGGGGGGCCGCAGATACGCAGTATTTT.